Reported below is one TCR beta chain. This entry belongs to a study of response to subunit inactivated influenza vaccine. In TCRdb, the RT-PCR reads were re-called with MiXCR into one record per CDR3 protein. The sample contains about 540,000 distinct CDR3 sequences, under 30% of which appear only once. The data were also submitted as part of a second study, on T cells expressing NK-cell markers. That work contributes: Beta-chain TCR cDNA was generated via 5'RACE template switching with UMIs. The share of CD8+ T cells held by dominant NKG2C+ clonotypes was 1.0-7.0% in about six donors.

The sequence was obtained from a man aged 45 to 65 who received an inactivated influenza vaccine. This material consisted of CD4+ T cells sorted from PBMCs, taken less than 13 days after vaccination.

CDR3 amino acids: CASSQDSYSGANVLTF. The CDR3 nucleotides are TGCGCCAGCAGCCAAGATTCTTACTCTGGGGCCAACGTCCTGACTTTC. This chain joins TRBV4-3 and TRBJ2-6; D remains ambiguous. V was cut by 0 bases and J by 0 bases, with 6 bases left in between. The germline gives CDR1 LGHNA, CDR2 YSLEER. The CDR3 is made up of 16 amino acids.